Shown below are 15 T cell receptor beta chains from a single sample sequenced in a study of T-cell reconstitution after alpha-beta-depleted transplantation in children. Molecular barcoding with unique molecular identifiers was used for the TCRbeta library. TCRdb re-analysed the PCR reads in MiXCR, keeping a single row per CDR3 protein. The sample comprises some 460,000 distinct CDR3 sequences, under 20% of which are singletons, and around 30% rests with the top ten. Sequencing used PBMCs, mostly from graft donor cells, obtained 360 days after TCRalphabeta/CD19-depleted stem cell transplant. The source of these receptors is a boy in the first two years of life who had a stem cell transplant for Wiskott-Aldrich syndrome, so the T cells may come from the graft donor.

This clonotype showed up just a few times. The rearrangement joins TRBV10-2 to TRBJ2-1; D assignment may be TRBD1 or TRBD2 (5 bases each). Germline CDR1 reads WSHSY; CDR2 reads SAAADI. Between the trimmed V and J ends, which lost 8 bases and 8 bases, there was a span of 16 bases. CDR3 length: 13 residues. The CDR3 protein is CASLIGGEHEQFF. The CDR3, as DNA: TGCGCCAGCCTTATTGGGGGAGAACATGAGCAGTTCTTC.

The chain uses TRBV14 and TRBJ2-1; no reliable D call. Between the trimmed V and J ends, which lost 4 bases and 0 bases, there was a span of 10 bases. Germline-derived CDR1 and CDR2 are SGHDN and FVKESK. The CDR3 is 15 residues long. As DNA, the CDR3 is TGTGCCAGCAGCCCTCTCTGGGGCTCCTACAATGAGCAGTTCTTC. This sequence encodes CASSPLWGSYNEQFF.

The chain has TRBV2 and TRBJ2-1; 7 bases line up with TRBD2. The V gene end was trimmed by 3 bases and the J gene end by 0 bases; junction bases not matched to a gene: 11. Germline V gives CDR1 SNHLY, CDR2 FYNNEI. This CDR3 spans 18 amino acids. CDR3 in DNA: TGTGCCAGCAGTGACGGGACTAAAGGGGAAATCTCCTACAATGAGCAGTTCTTC. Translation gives CASSDGTKGEISYNEQFF.

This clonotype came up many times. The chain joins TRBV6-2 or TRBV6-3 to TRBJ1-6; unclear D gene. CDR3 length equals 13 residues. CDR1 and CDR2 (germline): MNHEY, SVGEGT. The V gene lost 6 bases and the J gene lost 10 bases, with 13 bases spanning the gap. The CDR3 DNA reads TGTGCCAGCAGGATTATGTACGGCTCACCCCTCCACTTT. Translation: CASRIMYGSPLHF.

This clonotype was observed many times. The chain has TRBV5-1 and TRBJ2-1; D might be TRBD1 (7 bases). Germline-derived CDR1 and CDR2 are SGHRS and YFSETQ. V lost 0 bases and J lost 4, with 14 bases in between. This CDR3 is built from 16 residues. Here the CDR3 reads CASSLGGTVFYNEQFF. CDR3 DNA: TGCGCCAGCAGCTTGGGCGGGACAGTTTTTTACAATGAGCAGTTCTTC.

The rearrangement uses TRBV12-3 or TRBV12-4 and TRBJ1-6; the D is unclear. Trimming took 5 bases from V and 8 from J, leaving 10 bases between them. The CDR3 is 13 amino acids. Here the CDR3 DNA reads TGTGCCAGCAGTCCAAGGTGGGATTCACCCCTCCACTTT. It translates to CASSPRWDSPLHF.

Here the CDR3 DNA reads TGCAGCGGGGTAGGGGTTACAAATGAGCAGTTCTTC. Protein sequence: CSGVGVTNEQFF. The genes are TRBV29-1 and TRBJ2-1, with a possible D match to TRBD1 (5 bases). There are 12 residues in the CDR3. Germline V gene lookup returns CDR1 SQVTM and CDR2 ANQGSEA. V was clipped by 7 bases and J by 7 bases, with 14 bases between them.

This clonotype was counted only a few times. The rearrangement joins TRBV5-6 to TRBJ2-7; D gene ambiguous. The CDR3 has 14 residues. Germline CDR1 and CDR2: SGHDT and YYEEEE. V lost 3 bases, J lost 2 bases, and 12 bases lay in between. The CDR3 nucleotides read TGTGCCAGCAGCTCCTCACACTCACCCTACGAGCAGTACTTC. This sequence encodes CASSSSHSPYEQYF.

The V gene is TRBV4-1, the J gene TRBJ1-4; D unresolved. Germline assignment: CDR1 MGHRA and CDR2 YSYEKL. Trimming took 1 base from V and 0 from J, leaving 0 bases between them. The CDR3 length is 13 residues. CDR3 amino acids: CASSQATNEKLFF. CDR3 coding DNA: TGCGCCAGCAGCCAAGCAACTAATGAAAAACTGTTTTTT.

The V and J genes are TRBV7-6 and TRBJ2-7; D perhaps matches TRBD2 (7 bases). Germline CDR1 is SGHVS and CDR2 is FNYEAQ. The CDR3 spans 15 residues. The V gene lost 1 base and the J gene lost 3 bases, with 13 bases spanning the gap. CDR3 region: CASSLEAGDNYEQYF. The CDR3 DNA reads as TGTGCCAGCAGCTTAGAGGCGGGGGACAACTACGAGCAGTACTTC. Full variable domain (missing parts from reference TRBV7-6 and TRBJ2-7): GAGVSQSPRYKVTKRGQDVALRCDPISGHVSLYWYRQALGQGPEFLTYFNYEAQQDKSGLPNDRFSAERPEGSISTLTIQRTEQRDSAMYRCASSLEAGDNYEQYFGPGTRLTVT.

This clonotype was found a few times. The CDR3 DNA sequence: TGTGCCAGCAGTTTATGGCGGACTACGGCAGATACGCAGTATTTT. Translating it yields CASSLWRTTADTQYF. The rearrangement joins TRBV27 to TRBJ2-3, with D possibly matching TRBD2 (6 bases). Deletions cut 1 base from V and 4 bases from J, with 12 bases between. The CDR3 extends over 15 amino acids. The germline V gene has CDR1 MNHEY and CDR2 SMNVEV (reference sequence).

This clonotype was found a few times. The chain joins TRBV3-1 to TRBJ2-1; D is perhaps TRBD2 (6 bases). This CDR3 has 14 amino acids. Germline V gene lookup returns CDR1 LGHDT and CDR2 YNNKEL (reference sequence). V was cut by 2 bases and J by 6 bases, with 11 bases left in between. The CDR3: CASSQRGLLNEQFF. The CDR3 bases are TGTGCCAGCAGCCAAAGAGGACTACTCAATGAGCAGTTCTTC.

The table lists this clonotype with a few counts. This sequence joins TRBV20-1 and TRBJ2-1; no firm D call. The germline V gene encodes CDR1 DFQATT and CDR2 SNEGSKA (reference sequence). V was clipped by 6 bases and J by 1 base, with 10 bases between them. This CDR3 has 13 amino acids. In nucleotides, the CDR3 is TGCAGTGCCCTCCTCGGATCCTACAATGAGCAGTTCTTC. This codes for CSALLGSYNEQFF.

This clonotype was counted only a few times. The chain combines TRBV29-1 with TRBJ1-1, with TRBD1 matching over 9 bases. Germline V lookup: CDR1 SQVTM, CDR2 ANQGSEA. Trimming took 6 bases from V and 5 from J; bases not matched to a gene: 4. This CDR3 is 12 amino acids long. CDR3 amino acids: CSVGQGRTEAFF. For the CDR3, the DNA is TGCAGCGTAGGACAGGGGCGGACTGAAGCTTTCTTT.

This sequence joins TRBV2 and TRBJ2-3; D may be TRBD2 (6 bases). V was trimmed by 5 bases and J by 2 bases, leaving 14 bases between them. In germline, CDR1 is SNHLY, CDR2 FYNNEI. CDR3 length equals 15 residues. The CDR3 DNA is TGTGCCAGCAGTCGGACTACATCCCTCACAGATACGCAGTATTTT. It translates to CASSRTTSLTDTQYF.